The entry below describes one T cell receptor (gamma chain). This entry comes from a study of gamma-delta chains in newborns, infants, children. Turning to the study itself: Polyclonal expansion of innate γδ T cells after birth follows microbial exposure.

TCRdb reapplied CATT to the reads. The table has some 1,000 gamma-chain clones, roughly three fifths seen once. This CDR3 contains 17 residues. V lost 2 bases to trimming and J lost 4 bases; unmatched junction nucleotides: 5. Germline V gene lookup returns CDR1 GITISATS and CDR2 ISYDGTV (reference sequence). The receptor comes from a child who was a newborn, infant or young child, either healthy, febrile or measles-vaccinated (not recorded which). Sequenced: blood. The J gene is TRGJP, the V gene TRGV9. No J gene is reported in TCRdb; it was inferred here by comparing the DNA with germline. In nucleotides, the CDR3 is TGTGCCTTGTGGGAGGGCATCCAAGAGTTGGGCAAAAAAATCAAGGTATTT. Protein sequence: CALWEGIQELGKKIKVF.